This T cell receptor beta chain stems from a study of beta chain features in type 1 diabetes. Whole-study findings and limits: Among type 1 diabetes patients, VDJ junctions had fewer insertions and more deletions. Shortening that was moderate but significant affected the TCRB CDR3s of Type 1 diabetes patients in all four CD4+ subsets.

Of note for this clone: Its specificity is unknown.

Germline loops: CDR1 SGHRS, CDR2 YFSETQ. The CDR3 runs to 14 residues. The V and J ends lost 1 base and 3 bases respectively, with 10 bases between them. Of the isolated RNA, all was reverse transcribed, and so the sequenced material was expressed TCRB transcripts. Sequencing used immunoSEQ multiplex PCR; TCRdb keeps in-frame clones, though not all of them. The sample has under 300,000 clones, approximately 25% seen once. The chain carries TRBV5-1 and TRBJ1-1; D not certain. Sequencing used naive CD4+ T cells from blood. This TCR derives from a woman aged 30 to 39 with type 1 diabetes. CDR3 nucleotides: TGCGCCAGCAGCTTGTATGGTTTAGACACTGAAGCTTTCTTT. Protein product: CASSLYGLDTEAFF.